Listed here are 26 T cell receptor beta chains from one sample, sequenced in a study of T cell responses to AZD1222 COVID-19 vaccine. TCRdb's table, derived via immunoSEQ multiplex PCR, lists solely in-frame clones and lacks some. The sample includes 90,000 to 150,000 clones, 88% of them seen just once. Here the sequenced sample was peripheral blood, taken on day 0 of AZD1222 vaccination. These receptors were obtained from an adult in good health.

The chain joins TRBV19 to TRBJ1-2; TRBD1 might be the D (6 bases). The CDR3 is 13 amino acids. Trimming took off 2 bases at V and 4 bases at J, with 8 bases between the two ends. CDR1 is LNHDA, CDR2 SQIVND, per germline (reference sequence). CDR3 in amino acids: CASSINRAYGYTF. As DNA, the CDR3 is TGTGCCAGTAGTATAAACAGGGCCTATGGCTACACCTTC.

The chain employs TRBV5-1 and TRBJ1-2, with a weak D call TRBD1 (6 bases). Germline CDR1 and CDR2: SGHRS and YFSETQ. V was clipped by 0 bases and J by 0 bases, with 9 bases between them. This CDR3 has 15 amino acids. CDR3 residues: CASSLDRVTNYGYTF. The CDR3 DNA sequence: TGCGCCAGCAGCTTGGACAGGGTCACTAACTATGGCTACACCTTC.

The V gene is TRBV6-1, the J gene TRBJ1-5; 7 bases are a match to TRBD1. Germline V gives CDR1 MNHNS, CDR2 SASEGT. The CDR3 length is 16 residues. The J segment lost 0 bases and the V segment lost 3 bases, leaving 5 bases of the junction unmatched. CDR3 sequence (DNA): TGTGCCAGCAGTGAGCCAGGGGGAATTAGCAATCAGCCCCAGCATTTT. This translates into CASSEPGGISNQPQHF.

The CDR3 nucleotides read TGTGCCAGCAGCTTACCAGGGCTGACGAATTCACCCCTCCACTTT. Amino acid sequence: CASSLPGLTNSPLHF. V gene TRBV7-8 combines with J gene TRBJ1-6; possibly TRBD1 for D (5 bases). The V end lost 2 bases, the J end lost 7 bases, and 12 bases lay between the germline ends. Germline CDR1 is SGHVS and CDR2 is FQNEAQ. The CDR3 loop spans 15 amino acids.

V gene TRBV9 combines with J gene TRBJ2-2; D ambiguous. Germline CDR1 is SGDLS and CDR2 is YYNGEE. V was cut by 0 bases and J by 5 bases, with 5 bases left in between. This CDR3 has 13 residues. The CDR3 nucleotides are TGTGCCAGCAGCGTAGACCTTACCGGGGAGCTGTTTTTT. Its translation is CASSVDLTGELFF.

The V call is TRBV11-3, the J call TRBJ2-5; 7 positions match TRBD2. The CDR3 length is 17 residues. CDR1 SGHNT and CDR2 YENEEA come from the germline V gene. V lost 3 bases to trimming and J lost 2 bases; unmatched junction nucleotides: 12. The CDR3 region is CASSFPPPGEGQETQYF. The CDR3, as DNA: TGTGCCAGCAGCTTTCCCCCCCCCGGGGAGGGACAAGAGACCCAGTACTTC.

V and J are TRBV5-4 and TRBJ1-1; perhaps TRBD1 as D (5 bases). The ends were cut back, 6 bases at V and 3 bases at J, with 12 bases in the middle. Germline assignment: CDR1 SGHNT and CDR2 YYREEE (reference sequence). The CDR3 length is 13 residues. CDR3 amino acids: CASTRTSDTEAFF. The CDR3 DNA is TGTGCCAGCACCCGGACAAGTGACACTGAAGCTTTCTTT.

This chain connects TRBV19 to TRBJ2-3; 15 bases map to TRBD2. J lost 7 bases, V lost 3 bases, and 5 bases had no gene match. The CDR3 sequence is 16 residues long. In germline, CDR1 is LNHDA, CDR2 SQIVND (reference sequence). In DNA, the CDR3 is TGTGCCAGTAGTATCGGGACTAGCGGGGGGAGGAATACGCAGTATTTT. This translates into CASSIGTSGGRNTQYF.

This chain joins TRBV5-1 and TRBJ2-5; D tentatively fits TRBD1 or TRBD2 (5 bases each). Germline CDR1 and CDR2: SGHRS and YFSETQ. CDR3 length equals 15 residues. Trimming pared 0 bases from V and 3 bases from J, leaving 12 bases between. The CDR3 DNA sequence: TGCGCCAGCAGCTTGGCCGGGACCGAGAAAGAGACCCAGTACTTC. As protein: CASSLAGTEKETQYF.

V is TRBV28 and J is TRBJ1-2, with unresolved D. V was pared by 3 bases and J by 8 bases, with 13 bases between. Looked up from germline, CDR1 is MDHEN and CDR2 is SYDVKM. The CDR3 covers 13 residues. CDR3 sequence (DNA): TGTGCCAGCAGTTTTGAGGGTGCAATGGGCTACACCTTC. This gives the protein CASSFEGAMGYTF.

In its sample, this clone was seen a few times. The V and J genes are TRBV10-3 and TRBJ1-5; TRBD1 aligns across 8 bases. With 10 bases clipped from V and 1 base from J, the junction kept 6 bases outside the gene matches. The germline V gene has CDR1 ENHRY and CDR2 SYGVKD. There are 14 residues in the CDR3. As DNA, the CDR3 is TGTGCCACCCTACAGGGGGAGAGCAATCAGCCCCAGCATTTT. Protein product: CATLQGESNQPQHF.

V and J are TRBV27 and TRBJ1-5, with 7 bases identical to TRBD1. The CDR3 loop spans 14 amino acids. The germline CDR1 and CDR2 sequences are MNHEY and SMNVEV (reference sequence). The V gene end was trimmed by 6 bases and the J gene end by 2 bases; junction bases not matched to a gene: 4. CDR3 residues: CASRTGTGNQPQHF. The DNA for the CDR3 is TGTGCCAGCAGAACCGGGACAGGCAATCAGCCCCAGCATTTT.

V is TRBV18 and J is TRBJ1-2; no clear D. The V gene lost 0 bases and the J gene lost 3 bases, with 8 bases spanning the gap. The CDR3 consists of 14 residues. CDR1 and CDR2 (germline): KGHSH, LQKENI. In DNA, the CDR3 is TGTGCCAGCTCACCACCGGGATCCCACTATGGCTACACCTTC. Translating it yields CASSPPGSHYGYTF. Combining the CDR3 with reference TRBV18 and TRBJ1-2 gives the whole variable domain NAGVMQNPRHLVRRRGQEARLRCSPMKGHSHVYWYRQLPEEGLKFMVYLQKENIIDESGMPKERFSAEFPKEGPSILRIQQVVRGDSAAYFCASSPPGSHYGYTFGSGTRLTVV.

CDR3 protein: CASSKTGRNEKLFF. DNA of the CDR3: TGCGCCAGCAGCAAAACAGGGCGTAATGAAAAACTGTTTTTT. The V gene is TRBV4-1, the J gene TRBJ1-4, with D tentatively TRBD1 (6 bases). CDR3 length equals 14 residues. V was cut by 5 bases and J by 4 bases, with 11 bases left in between. Germline V CDR1 and CDR2: MGHRA, YSYEKL.

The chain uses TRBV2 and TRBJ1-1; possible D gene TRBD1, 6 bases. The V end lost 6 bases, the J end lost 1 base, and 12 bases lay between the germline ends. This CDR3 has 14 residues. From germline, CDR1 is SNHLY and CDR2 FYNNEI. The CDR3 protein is CASSLRQENTEAFF. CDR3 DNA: TGTGCCAGCAGCCTAAGACAGGAGAACACTGAAGCTTTCTTT.

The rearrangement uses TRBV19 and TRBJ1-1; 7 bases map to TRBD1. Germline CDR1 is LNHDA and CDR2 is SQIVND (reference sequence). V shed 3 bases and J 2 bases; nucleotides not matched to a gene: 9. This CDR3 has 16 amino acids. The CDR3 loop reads CASSMGRGTHNTEAFF. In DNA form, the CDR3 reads TGTGCCAGTAGTATGGGCAGGGGGACACATAACACTGAAGCTTTCTTT.

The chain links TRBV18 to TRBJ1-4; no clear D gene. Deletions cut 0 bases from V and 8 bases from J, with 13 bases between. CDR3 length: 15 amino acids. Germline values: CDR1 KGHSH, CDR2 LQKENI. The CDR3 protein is CASSPPGGNGEKLFF. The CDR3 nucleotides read TGTGCCAGCTCACCACCGGGAGGCAACGGGGAAAAACTGTTTTTT.

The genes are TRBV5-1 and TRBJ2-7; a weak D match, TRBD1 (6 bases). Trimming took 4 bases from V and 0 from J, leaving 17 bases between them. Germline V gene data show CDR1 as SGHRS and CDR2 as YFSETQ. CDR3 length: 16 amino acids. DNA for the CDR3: TGCGCCAGCAGCCCCGGACGGACCAGGGGCTCCTACGAGCAGTACTTC. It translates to CASSPGRTRGSYEQYF.

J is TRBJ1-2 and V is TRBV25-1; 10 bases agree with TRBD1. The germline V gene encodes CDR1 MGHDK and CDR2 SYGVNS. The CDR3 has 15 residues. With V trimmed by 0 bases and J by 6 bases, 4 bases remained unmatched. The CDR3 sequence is CASSEYGTGANGYTF. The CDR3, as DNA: TGTGCCAGCAGTGAATATGGGACAGGGGCCAATGGCTACACCTTC.

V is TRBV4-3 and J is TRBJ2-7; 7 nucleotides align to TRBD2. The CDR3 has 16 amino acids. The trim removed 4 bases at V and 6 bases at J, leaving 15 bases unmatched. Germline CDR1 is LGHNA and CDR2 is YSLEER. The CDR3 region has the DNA TGCGCCAGCAGCCCTTCCGGGCTAGCGGCAAGCCCCGAGCAGTACTTC. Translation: CASSPSGLAASPEQYF.

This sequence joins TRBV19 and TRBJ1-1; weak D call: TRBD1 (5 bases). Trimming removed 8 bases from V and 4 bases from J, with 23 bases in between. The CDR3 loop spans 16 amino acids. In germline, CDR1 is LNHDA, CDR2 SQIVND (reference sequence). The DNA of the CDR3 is TGTGCCAGTGATAAGACCATCGGGGGTACAGGCACTGAAGCTTTCTTT. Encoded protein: CASDKTIGGTGTEAFF.

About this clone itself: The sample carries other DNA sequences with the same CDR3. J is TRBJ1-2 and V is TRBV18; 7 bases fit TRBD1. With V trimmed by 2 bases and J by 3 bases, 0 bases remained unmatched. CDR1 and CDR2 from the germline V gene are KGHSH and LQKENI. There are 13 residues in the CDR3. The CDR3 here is CASSPDRDYGYTF. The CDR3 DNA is TGTGCCAGCTCACCAGACAGGGACTATGGCTACACCTTC.

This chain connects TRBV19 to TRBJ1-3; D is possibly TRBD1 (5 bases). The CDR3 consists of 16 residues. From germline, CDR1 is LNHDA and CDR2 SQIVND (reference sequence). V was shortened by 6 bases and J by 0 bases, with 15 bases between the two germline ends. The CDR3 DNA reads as TGTGCCAGTAGCTGGGACGGAAACTTCTCTGGAAACACCATATATTTT. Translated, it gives CASSWDGNFSGNTIYF.

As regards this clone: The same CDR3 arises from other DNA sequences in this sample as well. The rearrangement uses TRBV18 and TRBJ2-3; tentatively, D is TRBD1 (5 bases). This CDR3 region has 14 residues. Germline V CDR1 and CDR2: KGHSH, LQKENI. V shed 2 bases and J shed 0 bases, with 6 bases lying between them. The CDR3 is CASSPTGSTDTQYF. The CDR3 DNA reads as TGTGCCAGCTCACCAACAGGTAGCACAGATACGCAGTATTTT.

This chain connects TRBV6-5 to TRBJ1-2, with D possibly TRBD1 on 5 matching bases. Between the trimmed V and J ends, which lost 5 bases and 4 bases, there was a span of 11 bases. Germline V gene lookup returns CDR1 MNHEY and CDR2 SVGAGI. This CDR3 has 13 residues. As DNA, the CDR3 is TGTGCCAGCAGTCCCCCAGGGAGCTATGGCTACACCTTC. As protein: CASSPPGSYGYTF.

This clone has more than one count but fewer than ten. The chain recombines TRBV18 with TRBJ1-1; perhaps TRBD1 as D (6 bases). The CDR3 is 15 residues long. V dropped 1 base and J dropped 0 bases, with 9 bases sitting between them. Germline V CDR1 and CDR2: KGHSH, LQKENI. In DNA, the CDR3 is TGTGCCAGCTCACCACAGGACAGTATGAACACTGAAGCTTTCTTT. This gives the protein CASSPQDSMNTEAFF.